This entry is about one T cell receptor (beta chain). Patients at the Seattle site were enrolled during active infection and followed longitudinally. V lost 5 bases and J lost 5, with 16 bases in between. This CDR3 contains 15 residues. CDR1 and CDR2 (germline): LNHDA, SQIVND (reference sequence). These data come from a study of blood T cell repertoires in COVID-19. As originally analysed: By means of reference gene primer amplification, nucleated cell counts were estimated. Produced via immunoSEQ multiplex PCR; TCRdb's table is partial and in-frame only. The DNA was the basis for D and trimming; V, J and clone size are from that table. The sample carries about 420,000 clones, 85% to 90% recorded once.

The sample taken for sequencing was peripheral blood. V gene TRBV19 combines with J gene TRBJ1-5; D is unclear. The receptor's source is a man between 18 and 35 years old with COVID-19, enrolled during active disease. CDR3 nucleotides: TGTGCCAGTAGTGTTGACGGAGGACTACATCAGCCCCAGCATTTT. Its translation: CASSVDGGLHQPQHF.